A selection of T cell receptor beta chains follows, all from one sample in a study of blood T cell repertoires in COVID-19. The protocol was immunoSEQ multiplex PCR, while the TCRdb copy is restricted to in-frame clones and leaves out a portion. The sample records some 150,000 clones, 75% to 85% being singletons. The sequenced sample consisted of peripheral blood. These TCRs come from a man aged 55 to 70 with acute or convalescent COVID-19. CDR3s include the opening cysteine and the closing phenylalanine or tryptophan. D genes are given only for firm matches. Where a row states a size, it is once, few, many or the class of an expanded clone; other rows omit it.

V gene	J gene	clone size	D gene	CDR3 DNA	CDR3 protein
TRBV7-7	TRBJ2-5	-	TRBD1	TGTGCCAGCAGTCCGGGGACAGGGGGCCAAGAGACCCAGTACTTC	CASSPGTGGQETQYF
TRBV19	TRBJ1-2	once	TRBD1	TGTGCCAGTAGTATAGATGTGACAGGGGGAGAAGACTATGGCTACACCTTC	CASSIDVTGGEDYGYTF
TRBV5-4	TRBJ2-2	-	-	TGTGCCAGCAGCCTCAGACTAGGGGACACCGGGGAGCTGTTTTTT	CASSLRLGDTGELFF
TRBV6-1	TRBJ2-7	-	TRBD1	TGTGCCAGCAGTGAGGACAGGGGCTACGAGCAGTACTTC	CASSEDRGYEQYF
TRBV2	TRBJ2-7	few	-	TGTGCCAGCAGGGAGGACGGTAGCTCCTACGAGCAGTACTTC	CASREDGSSYEQYF
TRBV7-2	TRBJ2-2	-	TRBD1	TGTGCCAGCAGCCAGGGACAGGGTCGAACCGGGGAGCTGTTTTTT	CASSQGQGRTGELFF
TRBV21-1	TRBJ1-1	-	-	TGTGCCAGCAGCAAAGCTGGGGGCTTGCGGGCTTTCTTT	CASSKAGGLRAFF
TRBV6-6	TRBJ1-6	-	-	TGTGCCAGCGGAGGCTCCTTGGATTCACCCCTCCACTTT	CASGGSLDSPLHF
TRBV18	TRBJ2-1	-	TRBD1	TGTGCCAGCTCACCAAGAGAGGCAGGGGGCGGATTCAATGAGCAGTTCTTC	CASSPREAGGGFNEQFF
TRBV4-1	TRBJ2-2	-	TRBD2	TGCGCCAGCAGCCGGGCGCCGTGGGCGGGAGGCAACACCGGGGAGCTGTTTTTT	CASSRAPWAGGNTGELFF
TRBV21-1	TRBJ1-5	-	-	TGTGCCAGCAGCAAAAGGCCGGGGTTCAATCAGCCCCAGCATTTT	CASSKRPGFNQPQHF
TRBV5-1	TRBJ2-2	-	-	TGCGCCAGCAGCAACCCGAAGGGGACCGGGGAGCTGTTTTTT	CASSNPKGTGELFF
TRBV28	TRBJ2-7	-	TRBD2	TGTGCCAGCAGTCTGACTAGCGGGAGGGTTGGGGAGCAGTACTTC	CASSLTSGRVGEQYF
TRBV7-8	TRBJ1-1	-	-	TGTGCCAGCAGCTCACGGGGGGGGCAGGGTGAAGCTTTCTTT	CASSSRGGQGEAFF
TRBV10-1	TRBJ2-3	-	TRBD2	TGCGCCAGCACTAGCGGGGGGGCCCGCAGTGCGCAGTATTTT	CASTSGGARSAQYF
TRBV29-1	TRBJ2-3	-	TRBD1	TGCAGCGTTGAAGGGACAGGGCGCACAGATACGCAGTATTTT	CSVEGTGRTDTQYF
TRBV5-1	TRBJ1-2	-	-	TGCGCCAGCAGCTTGGTTGGGGTAGAGGGTGGCTACACCTTC	CASSLVGVEGGYTF
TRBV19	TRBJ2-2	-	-	TGTGCCAGTAGTATCGGGGGCGGGGAGCTGTTTTTT	CASSIGGGELFF
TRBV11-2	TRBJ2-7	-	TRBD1	TGTGCCAGCAGCTTCGGGACAGGTCTCTACGAGCAGTACTTC	CASSFGTGLYEQYF
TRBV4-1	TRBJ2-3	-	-	TGCGCCAGCAGCCAAGGTTTGGGCTCCACAGATACGCAGTATTTT	CASSQGLGSTDTQYF
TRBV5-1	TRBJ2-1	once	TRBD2	TGCGCCAGCAGCTTGGGGTATCCTACTAGACTAGCGGGAGGGTACAATGAGCAGTTCTTC	CASSLGYPTRLAGGYNEQFF
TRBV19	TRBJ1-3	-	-	TGTGCCAGTAGGAGGGACAACTCTGGAAACACCATATATTTT	CASRRDNSGNTIYF
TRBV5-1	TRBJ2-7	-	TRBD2	TGCGCCAGCAGCTTGGGCCAGAGCGGGGCCGTTCTCTCCTACGAGCAGTACTTC	CASSLGQSGAVLSYEQYF
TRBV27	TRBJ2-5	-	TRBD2	TGTGCCAGCAGTTTAATCCCTAGCGGGAACCAAGAGACCCAGTACTTC	CASSLIPSGNQETQYF
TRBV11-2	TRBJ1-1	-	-	TGTGCCAGCAGCTTGGCGGAACATGGGGGCATGAACACTGAAGCTTTCTTT	CASSLAEHGGMNTEAFF
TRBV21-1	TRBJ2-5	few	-	TGTGCCAGCAGCCATCGTCGGCAGGGTTCTCGGGAGACCCAGTACTTC	CASSHRRQGSRETQYF
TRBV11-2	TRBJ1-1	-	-	TGTGCCAGCAGCACCTACAGGGTGAACACTGAAGCTTTCTTT	CASSTYRVNTEAFF
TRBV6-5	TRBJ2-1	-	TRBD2	TGTGCCAGCAGTTACCTAAGCGGGAAAACCTACAATGAGCAGTTCTTC	CASSYLSGKTYNEQFF
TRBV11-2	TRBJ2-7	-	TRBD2	TGTGCCAGCAGCCCGACTAGCGGCTCTTACGAGCAGTACTTC	CASSPTSGSYEQYF
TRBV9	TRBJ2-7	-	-	TGTGCCAGCAGCGTCCGTGCGGGGTCCTACGAGCAGTACTTC	CASSVRAGSYEQYF
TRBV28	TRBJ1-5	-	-	TGTGCCAGCAGTTTCTGGACAGAACAAAGCAATCAGCCCCAGCATTTT	CASSFWTEQSNQPQHF
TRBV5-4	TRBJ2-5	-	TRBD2	TGTGCCAGCAGCTTGGGGGTGGTGACTAGCGGGAGAGTAGAGACCCAGTACTTC	CASSLGVVTSGRVETQYF
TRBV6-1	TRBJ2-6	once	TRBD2	TGTGCCAGCAGTGCACGGGGGGGCGGATTCACCGGGGCCAACGTCCTGACTTTC	CASSARGGGFTGANVLTF
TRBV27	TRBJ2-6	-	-	TGTGCCAGCAGAGAAATGGGCGGGATATTAAGCTCTGGGGCCAACGTCCTGACTTTC	CASREMGGILSSGANVLTF
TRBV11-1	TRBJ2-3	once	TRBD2	TGTGCCAGCAGTATCGGGACTAGCGGACTCACAGATACGCAGTATTTT	CASSIGTSGLTDTQYF
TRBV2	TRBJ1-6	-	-	TGTGCCAGCAGTGATTTGGGACACAGGAATAATTCACCCCTCCACTTT	CASSDLGHRNNSPLHF
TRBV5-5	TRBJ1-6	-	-	TGTGCCAGCAGCTTGGCTCAGGGCAGGAATTCACCCCTCCACTTT	CASSLAQGRNSPLHF
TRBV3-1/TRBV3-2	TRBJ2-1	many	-	TGTGCCAGCAGCAGAGGGAGCTCGGGCAATGAGCAGTTCTTC	CASSRGSSGNEQFF
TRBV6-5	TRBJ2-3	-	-	TGTGCCAGCGTTACAGGCTTCACAGATACGCAGTATTTT	CASVTGFTDTQYF
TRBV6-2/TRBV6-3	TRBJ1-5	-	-	TGTGCCAGCAGTTGGAAGGACAGACCCCAGCATTTT	CASSWKDRPQHF
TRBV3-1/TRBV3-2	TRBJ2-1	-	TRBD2	TGTGCCAGCGGGGGGGTATTAACGCGCTACAATGAGCAGTTCTTC	CASGGVLTRYNEQFF
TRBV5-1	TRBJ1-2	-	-	TGCGCCAGCAGCTTGGGGAGTTATGGCTACACCTTC	CASSLGSYGYTF
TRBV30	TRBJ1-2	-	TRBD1	TGTGCCTGGACCCGACAGGGGATTGGTCTTGGCTACACCTTC	CAWTRQGIGLGYTF
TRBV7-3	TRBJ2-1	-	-	TGTGCCAGCAGCCTGGGACACGAAGTTCTGAATGAGCAGTTCTTC	CASSLGHEVLNEQFF
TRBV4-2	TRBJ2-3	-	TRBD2	TGTGCCAGCAGCGTCACTAGCGCTATTAGCACAGATACGCAGTATTTT	CASSVTSAISTDTQYF
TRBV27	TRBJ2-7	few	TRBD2	TGTGCCAGCAGTTTATTTGCGGGGGACTGGAGCTCCTACGAGCAGTACTTC	CASSLFAGDWSSYEQYF
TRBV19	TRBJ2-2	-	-	TGTGCCAGTAGTATAGATATAGCTACCGGGGAGCTGTTTTTT	CASSIDIATGELFF
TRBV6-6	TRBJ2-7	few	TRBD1	TGTGCCAGCAGGAAACAACAGGGGTCCGAGCAGTACTTC	CASRKQQGSEQYF